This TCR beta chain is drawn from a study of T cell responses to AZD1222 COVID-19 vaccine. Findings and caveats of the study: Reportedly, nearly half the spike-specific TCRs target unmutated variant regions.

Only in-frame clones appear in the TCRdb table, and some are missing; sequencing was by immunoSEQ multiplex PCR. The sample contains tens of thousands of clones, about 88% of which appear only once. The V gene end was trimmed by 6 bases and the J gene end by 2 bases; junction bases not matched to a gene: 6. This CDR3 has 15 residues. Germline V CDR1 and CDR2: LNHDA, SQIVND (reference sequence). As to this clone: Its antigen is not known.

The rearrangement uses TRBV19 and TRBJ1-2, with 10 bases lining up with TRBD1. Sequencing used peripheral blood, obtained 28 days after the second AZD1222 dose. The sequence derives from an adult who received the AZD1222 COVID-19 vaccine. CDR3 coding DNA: TGTGCCAGTAGCCCCTGGGACAGGGGAAACTATGGCTACACCTTC. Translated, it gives CASSPWDRGNYGYTF. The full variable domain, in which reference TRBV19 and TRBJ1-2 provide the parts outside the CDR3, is DGGITQSPKYLFRKEGQNVTLSCEQNLNHDAMYWYRQDPGQGLRLIYYSQIVNDFQKGDIAEGYSVSREKKESFPLTVTSAQKNPTAFYLCASSPWDRGNYGYTFGSGTRLTVV.